These 28 T cell receptor beta chains were all obtained from the same sample, sequenced in a study of T cell changes during pregnancy in multiple sclerosis. Measured with immunoSEQ multiplex PCR; TCRdb has only the in-frame clones, and not every one. The sample consists of about 87,000 clones, 85% to 95% of them appearing once. The specimen was peripheral blood, collected in the third trimester of pregnancy. Every receptor here comes from a female donor in good health, enrolled as a control in a pregnancy study.

The chain joins TRBV2 to TRBJ2-1; 9 bases match TRBD2. The CDR3 covers 14 residues. J gave up 8 bases and V 5 bases, and 7 bases lay outside the gene matches. The germline gives CDR1 SNHLY, CDR2 FYNNEI. CDR3 protein: CASSNLAGDDEQFF. In nucleotides, the CDR3 is TGTGCCAGCAGTAACTTAGCGGGAGACGATGAGCAGTTCTTC.

The chain joins TRBV11-2 to TRBJ2-3, with D possibly being TRBD1 (5 bases). CDR3 length equals 15 residues. Trimming cost V 1 base and J 0 bases, with 8 bases left between them. Germline CDR1 is SGHAT and CDR2 is FQNNGV. CDR3 sequence (DNA): TGTGCCAGCAGCTTAGGTGGACATAGCACAGATACGCAGTATTTT. Its protein is CASSLGGHSTDTQYF.

The V call is TRBV19, the J call TRBJ2-3, with 9 nucleotides matching TRBD2. CDR3 length: 14 residues. After removal of 4 bases from V and 5 bases from J, the junction contained 4 bases not matched to a gene. The germline V gene encodes CDR1 LNHDA and CDR2 SQIVND (reference sequence). The CDR3 reads CASSSGRAKDTQYF. CDR3 bases: TGTGCCAGTAGTAGCGGGAGGGCCAAAGATACGCAGTATTTT.

This clone was detected once. The chain uses TRBV5-1 and TRBJ2-3; 7 positions match TRBD1. This CDR3 comprises 14 residues. The germline V gene has CDR1 SGHRS and CDR2 YFSETQ. Trimming took 3 bases from V and 2 from J; bases not matched to a gene: 3. CDR3 coding DNA: TGCGCCAGCAGCTCGGGACAGACCACAGATACGCAGTATTTT. It specifies CASSSGQTTDTQYF.

This clone was recorded once. The chain employs TRBV30 and TRBJ2-5; TRBD2 aligns across 8 bases. The CDR3 contains 16 residues. Germline V gene sequence: CDR1 GTSNPN, CDR2 SVGIG (reference sequence). V was pared by 0 bases and J by 4 bases, with 10 bases of the junction left unmatched. CDR3 amino acids: CAWSVHSGSFPETQYF. Here the CDR3 DNA reads TGTGCCTGGAGTGTACACAGCGGGAGTTTTCCAGAGACCCAGTACTTC.

This clone was observed a single time. The chain has TRBV5-4 and TRBJ1-2, with 8 bases aligning to TRBD1. CDR3 length: 16 amino acids. Germline loops: CDR1 SGHNT, CDR2 YYREEE (reference sequence). The V gene end was trimmed by 2 bases and the J gene end by 5 bases; junction bases not matched to a gene: 11. The CDR3 region has the DNA TGTGCCAGCAGCTTTCCATCAGGACAGGGAACTTATGGCTACACCTTC. The encoded protein is CASSFPSGQGTYGYTF.

The chain combines TRBV28 with TRBJ2-3, with 13 positions matching TRBD2. The CDR3 has 15 amino acids. Germline CDR1 MDHEN, CDR2 SYDVKM. Germline trimming cut 6 bases from V and 6 bases from J; bases unmatched to any gene: 6. This chain's CDR3 is CASSPGLAGADTQYF. The CDR3, as DNA: TGTGCCAGCAGCCCCGGACTAGCGGGAGCCGATACGCAGTATTTT.

This chain joins TRBV11-3 and TRBJ2-3, with TRBD1 as a possible D gene (5 bases). Trimming shortened V by 0 bases and J by 6 bases, and 10 bases separated the two germline ends. This CDR3 contains 14 residues. The V gene's germline CDR1 is SGHNT and CDR2 YENEEA. The CDR3 reads CASSLEAGIDTQYF. The CDR3 region has the DNA TGTGCCAGCAGCTTAGAAGCAGGGATCGATACGCAGTATTTT.

The V call is TRBV19, the J call TRBJ1-5; perhaps TRBD1 as D (5 bases). The germline V gene has CDR1 LNHDA and CDR2 SQIVND (reference sequence). The CDR3 has 16 amino acids. V shed 6 bases and J shed 6 bases, with 21 bases lying between them. CDR3 nucleotide sequence: TGTGCCAGTAGCATCGTCCTAGGGGTAAACGGTCAGCCCCAGCATTTT. Its protein is CASSIVLGVNGQPQHF.

Here the CDR3 DNA reads TGTGCCAGCAGTGAGGCTAGCGGGTCCTACAATGAGCAGTTCTTC. It is translated as CASSEASGSYNEQFF. The chain links TRBV6-4 to TRBJ2-1; 8 bases line up with TRBD2. The V segment lost 3 bases and the J segment 1 base; nucleotides outside the gene matches: 2. The CDR3 length is 15 residues. In germline, CDR1 is MRHNA, CDR2 SNTAGT.

The V and J genes are TRBV6-5 and TRBJ1-1; weak D call: TRBD1 (5 bases). The V gene lost 3 bases and the J gene lost 1 base, with 12 bases spanning the gap. The CDR3 is 15 amino acids. Germline values: CDR1 MNHEY, CDR2 SVGAGI. The CDR3 DNA follows: TGTGCCAGCAGTTATGGGAGGGGCCAGAACACTGAAGCTTTCTTT. It is translated as CASSYGRGQNTEAFF.

This clone was detected a few times. The chain carries TRBV19 and TRBJ2-1, with unresolved D. The germline V gene has CDR1 LNHDA and CDR2 SQIVND (reference sequence). There are 14 residues in the CDR3. V lost 4 bases, J lost 5 bases, and 12 bases lay in between. Here the CDR3 reads CASSTQQINNEQFF. Here the CDR3 DNA reads TGTGCCAGTAGTACACAACAAATAAACAATGAGCAGTTCTTC.

V is TRBV20-1 and J is TRBJ2-7; a weak D match, TRBD2 (5 bases). The germline V gene has CDR1 DFQATT and CDR2 SNEGSKA (reference sequence). CDR3 size: 10 residues. Trimming stripped 7 bases from V and 6 bases from J, with 10 bases between. The CDR3 reads CSVFRGEQYF. The CDR3 DNA is TGCAGTGTCTTTCGGGGCGAGCAGTACTTC.

The rearrangement joins TRBV5-6 to TRBJ1-2; TRBD1 matches 11 bases. This CDR3 comprises 14 residues. Per germline, CDR1 SGHDT and CDR2 YYEEEE. Losses at the gene ends were 3 bases for V and 2 bases for J; bases not matched to a gene: 0. CDR3 DNA sequence: TGTGCCAGCAGCTGGGACAGGGGGAACTATGGCTACACCTTC. It yields the protein CASSWDRGNYGYTF.

The chain recombines TRBV29-1 with TRBJ2-3; 9 positions agree with TRBD1. CDR3 length: 16 residues. The trim removed 1 base at V and 1 base at J, leaving 6 bases unmatched. Germline CDR1 SQVTM, CDR2 ANQGSEA. CDR3 residues: CSVEATRTGGTDTQYF. The CDR3 region has the DNA TGCAGCGTTGAAGCGACGAGGACAGGGGGCACAGATACGCAGTATTTT.

In this sample, this clone turned up once. The rearrangement joins TRBV6-5 to TRBJ2-2; no definite D call. This CDR3 has 12 residues. Trimming pared 8 bases from V and 2 bases from J, leaving 6 bases between. CDR1 and CDR2 (germline): MNHEY, SVGAGI. CDR3 DNA: TGTGCCAGCGGCCGCAACACCGGGGAGCTGTTTTTT. Its translation: CASGRNTGELFF.

This chain connects TRBV7-9 to TRBJ1-1; no definite D call. The germline V and J ends were trimmed by 8 bases and 0 bases, with 10 bases remaining between them. The CDR3 is 13 amino acids. Germline V gene data show CDR1 as SEHNR and CDR2 as FQNEAQ (reference sequence). Written as DNA, the CDR3 is TGTGCCAGCTTCCAAGACATGAACACTGAAGCTTTCTTT. Protein sequence: CASFQDMNTEAFF.

V usage is TRBV27 and J usage is TRBJ2-7; D not resolved. Germline V gene sequence: CDR1 MNHEY, CDR2 SMNVEV (reference sequence). The CDR3 extends over 15 amino acids. V gave up 4 bases and J gave up 3 bases, with 16 bases separating them. The DNA for the CDR3 is TGTGCCAGCAGTTCCGACCGGGTTCTCGGCTACGAGCAGTACTTC. It encodes CASSSDRVLGYEQYF.

As concerns this clone: Its ends do not fully match the called genes, so a read error is possible. This chain links TRBV6-1 with TRBJ1-5, with D tentatively TRBD1 (6 bases). CDR1 is MNHNS, CDR2 SASEGT, per germline. The CDR3 is 14 residues long. The CDR3 DNA is TGTGCCAGCGGTGAAAACAGGGTACATCAGCCCCAGCATTTT. It specifies CASGENRVHQPQHF.

V gene TRBV7-2 combines with J gene TRBJ2-3, with 8 bases aligning to TRBD2. J gave up 1 base and V 0 bases, and 3 bases lay outside the gene matches. Germline assignment: CDR1 SGHTA and CDR2 FQGNSA. This CDR3 is built from 16 residues. The CDR3 DNA is TGTGCCAGCAGCTTAGCGGGACTAGTGGGCACAGATACGCAGTATTTT. Amino acids: CASSLAGLVGTDTQYF. The variable domain in full, completed from reference TRBV7-2 and TRBJ2-3, reads GAGVSQSPSNKVTEKGKDVELRCDPISGHTALYWYRQSLGQGLEFLIYFQGNSAPDKSGLPSDRFSAERTGGSVSTLTIQRTQQEDSAVYLCASSLAGLVGTDTQYFGPGTRLTVL.

CDR3 protein: CATRLAGGPYEQYF. The CDR3 DNA sequence: TGTGCCACCAGACTAGCGGGAGGACCCTACGAGCAGTACTTC. The chain has TRBV27 and TRBJ2-7; TRBD2 aligns across 13 bases. Per the germline V gene, CDR1 is MNHEY and CDR2 is SMNVEV (reference sequence). V was clipped by 10 bases and J by 2 bases; unmatched bases: 5. The CDR3 contains 14 residues.

The J gene is TRBJ2-3, the V gene TRBV5-1; TRBD2 matches 8 bases. The V and J ends lost 3 bases and 4 bases, in that order; junction bases with no gene match: 10. Germline lookup yields CDR1 SGHRS and CDR2 YFSETQ. The CDR3 sequence is 16 residues long. The DNA of the CDR3 is TGCGCCAGCAGCTGGGACGGGGGGGTATCGGCAGATACGCAGTATTTT. Translated, it gives CASSWDGGVSADTQYF.

The chain employs TRBV2 and TRBJ2-3; 9 bases line up with TRBD2. The trim removed 5 bases at V and 6 bases at J, leaving 15 bases unmatched. Germline CDR1 reads SNHLY; CDR2 reads FYNNEI. The CDR3 contains 17 residues. The CDR3 DNA is TGTGCCAGCAGTTGGGGACTGCTAGCGGGACTGGGCGATACGCAGTATTTT. It is translated as CASSWGLLAGLGDTQYF.

The chain uses TRBV18 and TRBJ1-3; the D gene is possibly TRBD1 (5 bases). The CDR3 extends over 15 amino acids. Trimming took off 3 bases at V and 2 bases at J, with 11 bases between the two ends. Per the germline V gene, CDR1 is KGHSH and CDR2 is LQKENI. CDR3 coding DNA: TGTGCCAGCTCACCCTTGACAGAGGCTGGAAACACCATATATTTT. Translating gives CASSPLTEAGNTIYF.

The V call is TRBV27, the J call TRBJ2-7, with D possibly matching TRBD2 (6 bases). V lost 7 bases to trimming and J lost 5 bases, with 15 bases between them. Germline V gene lookup returns CDR1 MNHEY and CDR2 SMNVEV (reference sequence). There are 13 residues in the CDR3. CDR3 DNA: TGTGCCAGCAAATTTGCGGGACGGGACGAGCAGTACTTC. Encoded protein: CASKFAGRDEQYF.

This chain joins TRBV9 and TRBJ1-1; no firm D call. The CDR3 contains 14 residues. The germline V gene encodes CDR1 SGDLS and CDR2 YYNGEE. Trimming pared 4 bases from V and 4 bases from J, leaving 14 bases between. Written as DNA, the CDR3 is TGTGCCAGCAGCTCGGGTCACATGACCACTGAAGCTTTCTTT. Translating gives CASSSGHMTTEAFF.

The chain combines TRBV2 with TRBJ2-7; TRBD1 is a possible D gene (6 bases). Germline V gene lookup returns CDR1 SNHLY and CDR2 FYNNEI. The V end was cut by 7 bases, the J end by 5 bases, with 12 bases between. This CDR3 region has 12 residues. The CDR3 spells CASNTGFHEQYF. CDR3 in DNA: TGTGCCAGCAACACAGGGTTTCACGAGCAGTACTTC.

The V and J genes are TRBV5-1 and TRBJ2-7; a possible D gene is TRBD1 (6 bases). The CDR3 sequence is 15 residues long. Trimming shortened V by 2 bases and J by 7 bases, and 19 bases separated the two germline ends. Germline CDR1 SGHRS, CDR2 YFSETQ. CDR3 sequence reads: CASSFGDTPKQEQYF. Written as DNA, the CDR3 is TGCGCCAGCAGCTTCGGGGACACCCCGAAACAGGAGCAGTACTTC.